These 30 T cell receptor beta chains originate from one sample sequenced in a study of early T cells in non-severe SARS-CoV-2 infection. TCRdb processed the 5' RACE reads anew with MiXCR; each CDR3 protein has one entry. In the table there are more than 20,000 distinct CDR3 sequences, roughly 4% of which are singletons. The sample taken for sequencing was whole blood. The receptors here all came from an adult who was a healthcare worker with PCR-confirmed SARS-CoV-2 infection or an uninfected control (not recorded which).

The CDR3 nucleotides are TGTGCCAGCAGTGAATTGCAGGACCCCCAGCATTTT. It yields the protein CASSELQDPQHF. The V and J genes are TRBV6-1 and TRBJ1-5; D is unclear. Per the germline V gene, CDR1 is MNHNS and CDR2 is SASEGT. The CDR3 length is 12 residues. V lost 2 bases, J lost 10 bases, and 9 bases lay in between.

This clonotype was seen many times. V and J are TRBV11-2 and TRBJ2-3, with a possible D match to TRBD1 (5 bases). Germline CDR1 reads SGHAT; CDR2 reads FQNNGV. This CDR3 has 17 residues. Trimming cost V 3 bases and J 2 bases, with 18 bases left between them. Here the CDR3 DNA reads TGTGCCAGCAGCTTTCCAGGGTACAGAAACTTCACAGATACGCAGTATTTT. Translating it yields CASSFPGYRNFTDTQYF. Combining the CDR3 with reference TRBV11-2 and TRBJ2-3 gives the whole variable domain EAGVAQSPRYKIIEKRQSVAFWCNPISGHATLYWYQQILGQGPKLLIQFQNNGVVDDSQLPKDRFSAERLKGVDSTLKIQPAKLEDSAVYLCASSFPGYRNFTDTQYFGPGTRLTVL.

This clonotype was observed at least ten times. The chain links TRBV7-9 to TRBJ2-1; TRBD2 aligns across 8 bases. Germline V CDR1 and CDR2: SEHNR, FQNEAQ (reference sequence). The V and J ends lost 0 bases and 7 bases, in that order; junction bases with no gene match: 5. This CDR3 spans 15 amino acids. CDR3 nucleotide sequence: TGTGCCAGCAGCTTAGCCGGAGGCGGGGGGAATGAGCAGTTCTTC. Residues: CASSLAGGGGNEQFF.

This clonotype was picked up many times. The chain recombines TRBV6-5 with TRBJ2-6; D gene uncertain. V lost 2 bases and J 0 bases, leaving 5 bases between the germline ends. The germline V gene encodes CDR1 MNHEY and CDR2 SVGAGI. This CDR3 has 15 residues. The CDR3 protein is CASSYVVSGANVLTF. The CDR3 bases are TGTGCCAGCAGTTACGTCGTCTCTGGGGCCAACGTCCTGACTTTC.

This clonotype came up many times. The CDR3 DNA reads TGTGCCAGCAGCTTGACTTCCACAGGGAGGGGTGAAAAACTGTTTTTT. It yields the protein CASSLTSTGRGEKLFF. V gene TRBV5-5 combines with J gene TRBJ1-4, with D perhaps TRBD1 (6 bases). The CDR3 is 16 amino acids. Germline loops: CDR1 SGHKS, CDR2 YYEKEE (reference sequence). The ends were cut back, 1 base at V and 7 bases at J, with 17 bases in the middle.

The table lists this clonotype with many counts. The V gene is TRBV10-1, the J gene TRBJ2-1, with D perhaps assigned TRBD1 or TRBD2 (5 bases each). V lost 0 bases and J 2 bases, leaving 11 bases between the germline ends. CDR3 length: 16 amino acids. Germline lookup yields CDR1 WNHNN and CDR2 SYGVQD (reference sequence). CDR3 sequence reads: CASSESPGRTYNEQFF. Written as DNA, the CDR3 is TGCGCCAGCAGTGAGTCACCGGGACGGACCTACAATGAGCAGTTCTTC.

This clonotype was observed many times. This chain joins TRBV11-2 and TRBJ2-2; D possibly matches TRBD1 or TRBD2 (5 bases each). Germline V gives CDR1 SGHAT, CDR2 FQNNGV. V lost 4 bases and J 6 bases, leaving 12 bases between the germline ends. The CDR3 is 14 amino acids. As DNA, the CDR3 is TGTGCCAGCAGCTCCAGGGACGTGGCCGGGGAGCTGTTTTTT. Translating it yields CASSSRDVAGELFF.

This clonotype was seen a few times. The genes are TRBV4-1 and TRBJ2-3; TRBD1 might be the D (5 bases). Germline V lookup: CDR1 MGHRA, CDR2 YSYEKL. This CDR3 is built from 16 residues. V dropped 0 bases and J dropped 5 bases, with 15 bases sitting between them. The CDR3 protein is CASSQEATSGQDTQYF. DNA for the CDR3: TGCGCCAGCAGCCAAGAGGCTACTTCCGGACAAGATACGCAGTATTTT.

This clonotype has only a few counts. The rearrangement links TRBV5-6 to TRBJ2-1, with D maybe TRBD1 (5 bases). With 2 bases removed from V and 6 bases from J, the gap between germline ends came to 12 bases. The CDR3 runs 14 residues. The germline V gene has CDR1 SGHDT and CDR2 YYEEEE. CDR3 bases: TGTGCCAGCAGCTTAAGGGGAATACTCAATGAGCAGTTCTTC. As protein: CASSLRGILNEQFF. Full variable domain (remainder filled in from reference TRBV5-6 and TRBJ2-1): DAGVTQSPTHLIKTRGQQVTLRCSPKSGHDTVSWYQQALGQGPQFIFQYYEEEERQRGNFPDRFSGHQFPNYSSELNVNALLLGDSALYLCASSLRGILNEQFFGPGTRLTVL.

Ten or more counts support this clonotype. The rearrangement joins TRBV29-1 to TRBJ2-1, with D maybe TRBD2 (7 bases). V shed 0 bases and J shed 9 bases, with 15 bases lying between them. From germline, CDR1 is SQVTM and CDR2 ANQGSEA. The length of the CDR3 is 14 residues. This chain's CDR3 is CSVEELGGPFEQFF. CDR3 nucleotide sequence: TGCAGCGTTGAAGAGCTGGGGGGGCCTTTTGAGCAGTTCTTC.

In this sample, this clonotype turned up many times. The CDR3 reads CASSFTSGIRYNEQFF. The CDR3 DNA reads as TGTGCCAGCAGTTTCACTAGCGGGATAAGGTACAATGAGCAGTTCTTC. This rearrangement joins TRBV27 to TRBJ2-1; 10 nucleotides match TRBD2. This CDR3 is 16 amino acids long. Germline CDR1 is MNHEY and CDR2 is SMNVEV (reference sequence). V trimming: 3 bases; J trimming: 4 bases; junction bases outside the gene matches: 6.

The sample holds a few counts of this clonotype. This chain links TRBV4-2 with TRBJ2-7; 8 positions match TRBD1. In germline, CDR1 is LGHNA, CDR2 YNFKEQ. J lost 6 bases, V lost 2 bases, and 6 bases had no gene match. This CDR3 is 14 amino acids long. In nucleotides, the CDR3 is TGTGCCAGCAGCCAAAAGGACAGGGTAATCGAGCAGTACTTC. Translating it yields CASSQKDRVIEQYF.

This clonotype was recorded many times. The CDR3 is CASSPILAGADTQYF. In nucleotides, the CDR3 is TGTGCCAGCTCACCAATACTAGCGGGCGCAGATACGCAGTATTTT. This sequence joins TRBV18 and TRBJ2-3, with 9 bases matching TRBD2. Looked up from germline, CDR1 is KGHSH and CDR2 is LQKENI. CDR3 length equals 15 residues. J lost 4 bases, V lost 2 bases, and 4 bases had no gene match. The variable domain in full, with the rest retrieved from reference TRBV18 and TRBJ2-3, is NAGVMQNPRHLVRRRGQEARLRCSPMKGHSHVYWYRQLPEEGLKFMVYLQKENIIDESGMPKERFSAEFPKEGPSILRIQQVVRGDSAAYFCASSPILAGADTQYFGPGTRLTVL.

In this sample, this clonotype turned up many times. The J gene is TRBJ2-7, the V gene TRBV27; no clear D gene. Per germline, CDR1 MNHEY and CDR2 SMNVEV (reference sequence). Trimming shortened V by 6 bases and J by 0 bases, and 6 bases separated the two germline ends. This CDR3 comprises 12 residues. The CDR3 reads CASSRSSYEQYF. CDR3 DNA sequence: TGTGCCAGCAGCCGTAGCTCCTACGAGCAGTACTTC.

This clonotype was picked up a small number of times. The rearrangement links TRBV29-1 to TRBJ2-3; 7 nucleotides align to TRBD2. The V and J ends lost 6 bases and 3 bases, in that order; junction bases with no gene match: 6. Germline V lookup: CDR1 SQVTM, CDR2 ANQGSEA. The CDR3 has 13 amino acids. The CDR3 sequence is CSVEVGGTDTQYF. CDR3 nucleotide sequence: TGCAGCGTGGAGGTGGGGGGGACAGATACGCAGTATTTT.

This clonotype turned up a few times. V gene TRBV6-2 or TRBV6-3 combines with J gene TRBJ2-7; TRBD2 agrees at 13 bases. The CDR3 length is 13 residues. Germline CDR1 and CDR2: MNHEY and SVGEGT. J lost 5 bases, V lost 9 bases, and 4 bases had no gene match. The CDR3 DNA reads TGTGCCAGTCGGACTAGCGGGAGCCACGAGCAGTACTTC. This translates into CASRTSGSHEQYF.

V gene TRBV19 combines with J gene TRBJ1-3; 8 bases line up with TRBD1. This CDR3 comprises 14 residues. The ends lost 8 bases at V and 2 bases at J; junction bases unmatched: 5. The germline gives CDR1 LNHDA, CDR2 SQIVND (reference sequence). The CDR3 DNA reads TGTGCCAGTGGACGACAGGGGACTGGAAACACCATATATTTT. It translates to CASGRQGTGNTIYF.

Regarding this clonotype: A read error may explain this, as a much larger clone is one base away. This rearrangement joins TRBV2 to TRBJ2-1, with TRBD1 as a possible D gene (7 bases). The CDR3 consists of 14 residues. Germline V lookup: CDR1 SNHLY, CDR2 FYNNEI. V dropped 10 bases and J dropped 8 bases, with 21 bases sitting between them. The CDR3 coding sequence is TGTGCCACCCTGGCGGGACAGACTTACGATGAGCAGTTCTTC. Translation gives CATLAGQTYDEQFF.

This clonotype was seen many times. The CDR3 protein is CASSDGGELFF. The CDR3 DNA is TGTGCCAGCAGTGACGGCGGGGAGCTGTTTTTT. The chain carries TRBV25-1 and TRBJ2-2; D is ambiguous. There are 11 residues in the CDR3. Looked up from germline, CDR1 is MGHDK and CDR2 is SYGVNS. The ends were cut back, 3 bases at V and 7 bases at J, with 3 bases in the middle.

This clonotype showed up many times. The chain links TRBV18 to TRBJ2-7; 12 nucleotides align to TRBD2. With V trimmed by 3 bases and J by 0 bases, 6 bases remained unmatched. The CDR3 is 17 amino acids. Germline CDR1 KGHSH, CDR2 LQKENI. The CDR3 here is CASSPRTSGTYSYEQYF. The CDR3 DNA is TGTGCCAGCTCACCGCGGACTAGCGGGACCTACTCCTACGAGCAGTACTTC.

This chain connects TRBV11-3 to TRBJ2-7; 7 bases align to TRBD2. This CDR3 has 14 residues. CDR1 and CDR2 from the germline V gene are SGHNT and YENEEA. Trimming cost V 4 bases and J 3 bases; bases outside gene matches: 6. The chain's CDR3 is CASSYSSGDYEQYF. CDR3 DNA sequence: TGTGCCAGCAGCTACTCTAGCGGAGACTACGAGCAGTACTTC.

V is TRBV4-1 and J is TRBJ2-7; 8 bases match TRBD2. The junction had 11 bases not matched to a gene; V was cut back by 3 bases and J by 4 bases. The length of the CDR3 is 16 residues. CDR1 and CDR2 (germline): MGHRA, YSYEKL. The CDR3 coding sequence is TGCGCCAGCAGCCAGGGCCTCGGCGGGGGGCGTTACGAGCAGTACTTC. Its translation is CASSQGLGGGRYEQYF.

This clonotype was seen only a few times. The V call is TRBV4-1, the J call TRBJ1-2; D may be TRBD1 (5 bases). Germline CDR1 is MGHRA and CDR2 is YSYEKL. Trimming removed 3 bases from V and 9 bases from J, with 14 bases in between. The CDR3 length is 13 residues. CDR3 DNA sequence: TGCGCCAGCAGCCAGATTGGGACGGGGAGCTACACCTTC. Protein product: CASSQIGTGSYTF.

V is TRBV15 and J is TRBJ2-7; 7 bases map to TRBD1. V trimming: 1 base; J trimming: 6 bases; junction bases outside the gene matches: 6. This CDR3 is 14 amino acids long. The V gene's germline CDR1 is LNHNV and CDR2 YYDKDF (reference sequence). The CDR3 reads CATSRVTGVVEQYF. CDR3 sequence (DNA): TGTGCCACCAGCAGAGTTACAGGGGTCGTCGAGCAGTACTTC.

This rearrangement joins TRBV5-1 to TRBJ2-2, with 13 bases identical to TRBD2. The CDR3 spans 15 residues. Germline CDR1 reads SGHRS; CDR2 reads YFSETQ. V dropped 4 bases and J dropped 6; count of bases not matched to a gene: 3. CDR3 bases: TGCGCCAGCAGCCGCGGGACTAGCGGGGCCGGGGAGCTGTTTTTT. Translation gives CASSRGTSGAGELFF.

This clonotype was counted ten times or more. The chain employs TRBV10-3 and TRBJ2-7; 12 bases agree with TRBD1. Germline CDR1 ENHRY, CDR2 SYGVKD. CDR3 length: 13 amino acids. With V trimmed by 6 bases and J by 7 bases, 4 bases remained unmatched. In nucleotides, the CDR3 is TGTGCCATCAGGGGACAGGGGGCAGGAGAGCAGTACTTC. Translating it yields CAIRGQGAGEQYF.

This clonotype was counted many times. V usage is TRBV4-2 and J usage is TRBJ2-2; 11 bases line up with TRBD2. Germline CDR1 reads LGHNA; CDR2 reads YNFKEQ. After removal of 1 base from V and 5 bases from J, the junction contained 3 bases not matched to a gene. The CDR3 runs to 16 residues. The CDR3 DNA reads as TGTGCCAGCAGCCAAGTGGCTAGCGGGGGGACCGGGGAGCTGTTTTTT. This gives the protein CASSQVASGGTGELFF.

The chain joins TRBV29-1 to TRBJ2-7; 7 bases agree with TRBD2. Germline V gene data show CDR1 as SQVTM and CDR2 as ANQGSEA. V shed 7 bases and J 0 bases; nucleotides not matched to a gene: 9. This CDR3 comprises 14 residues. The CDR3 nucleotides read TGCAGCGCCCAAGGGCTAGCGGCCTCCTACGAGCAGTACTTC. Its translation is CSAQGLAASYEQYF.

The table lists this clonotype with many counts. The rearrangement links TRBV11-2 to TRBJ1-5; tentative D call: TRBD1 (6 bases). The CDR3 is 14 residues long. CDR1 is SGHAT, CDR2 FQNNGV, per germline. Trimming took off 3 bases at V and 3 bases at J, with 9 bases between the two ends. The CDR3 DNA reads TGTGCCAGCAGCTTGGACAGACTCAATCAGCCCCAGCATTTT. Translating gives CASSLDRLNQPQHF.

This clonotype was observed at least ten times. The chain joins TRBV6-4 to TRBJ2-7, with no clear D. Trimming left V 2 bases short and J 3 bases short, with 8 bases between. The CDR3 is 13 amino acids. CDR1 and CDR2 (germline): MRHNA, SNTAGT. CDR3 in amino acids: CASSDLLLYEQYF. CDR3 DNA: TGTGCCAGCAGTGACCTACTGCTCTACGAGCAGTACTTC.